This T cell receptor beta chain emerged from a study of PD-L1 blockade in urothelial cancer. Study as a whole: Blood was subjected to analysis at 3 weeks (second dose) and 6 weeks following treatment start.

Here immunoSEQ multiplex PCR was the method, and the copy in TCRdb shows in-frame clones only, minus some. The data hold about 56,000 clones, with roughly 85% observed a single time. Noted time point: pretreatment peripheral blood. Locally advanced or metastatic urothelial carcinoma was present in patients. Patient sample counts ranged from 1 to 8, pretreatment and on-treatment. This clone was counted a single time. Per germline, CDR1 SGHKS and CDR2 YYEKEE (reference sequence). The CDR3 runs to 13 residues. V shed 1 base and J shed 5 bases, with 10 bases lying between them. This sequence joins TRBV5-5 and TRBJ2-7; D is unclear. This receptor was obtained from an older man with urothelial cancer. The source was PBMCs, collected around atezolizumab (anti-PD-L1) treatment. The CDR3 bases are TGTGCCAGCAGCTTGTCCGTGAGAAACGAGCAGTACTTC. As protein: CASSLSVRNEQYF.